These 18 T cell receptor beta chains share one sample of origin, sequenced in a study of vaccination effects on CD4 cells after COVID-19. No cognate antigen is known for these TCRs. Generated by immunoSEQ multiplex PCR, the TCRdb table keeps only in-frame clones and is missing some. The sample lists 42,000 or so clones, approximately 70% seen once, with roughly 29% in the top ten. ViraFEST expansion of antigen-specific CD4+ T cells with viral peptide pools preceded sequencing. It was after 10 days of culture that CD4+ T cells were isolated. The person had PCR-confirmed SARS-CoV-2 infection between March and December 2020. The source material was CD4+ T cells from PBMCs cultured with a peptide pool, sampled before COVID-19 vaccination. These receptors were obtained from a human donor who had a prior SARS-CoV-2 infection.

This sequence joins TRBV6-5 and TRBJ1-1; TRBD1 matches 7 bases. The CDR3 sequence is 15 residues long. J lost 1 base, V lost 2 bases, and 4 bases had no gene match. CDR1 and CDR2 (germline): MNHEY, SVGAGI. CDR3 sequence (DNA): TGTGCCAGCAGTTACCGTTACAGGGGGAACACTGAAGCTTTCTTT. The encoded protein is CASSYRYRGNTEAFF.

V is TRBV10-3 and J is TRBJ2-6; no clear D. Germline V CDR1 and CDR2: ENHRY, SYGVKD. V was clipped by 5 bases and J by 0 bases, with 17 bases between them. The CDR3 totals 18 residues. The CDR3 DNA sequence: TGTGCCATCAGTTCTCAGGCGACTGCCATCTCTGGGGCCAACGTCCTGACTTTC. Translation: CAISSQATAISGANVLTF.

This chain uses TRBV2 with TRBJ1-1; possible D gene TRBD1, 6 bases. Trimming pared 7 bases from V and 3 bases from J, leaving 12 bases between. Looked up from germline, CDR1 is SNHLY and CDR2 is FYNNEI. CDR3 size: 13 residues. Here the CDR3 reads CASTSQGDTEAFF. The CDR3 nucleotides are TGTGCCAGCACCTCACAGGGTGACACTGAAGCTTTCTTT.

The chain combines TRBV18 with TRBJ1-1; TRBD1 aligns across 9 bases. The CDR3 has 19 residues. Germline trimming cut 3 bases from V and 0 bases from J; bases unmatched to any gene: 14. Germline loops: CDR1 KGHSH, CDR2 LQKENI. CDR3 sequence: CASSPRRDRVLQMNTEAFF. The CDR3 DNA is TGTGCCAGCTCACCTCGTCGGGACAGGGTACTACAGATGAACACTGAAGCTTTCTTT.

The chain couples TRBV5-1 to TRBJ2-1, with TRBD2 matching 10 bases. J lost 2 bases, V lost 2 bases, and 7 bases had no gene match. Germline V gene sequence: CDR1 SGHRS, CDR2 YFSETQ. This CDR3 has 17 amino acids. CDR3 amino acids: CASSFFASGGAYNEQFF. The CDR3 nucleotides are TGCGCCAGCAGCTTTTTTGCTAGCGGGGGAGCCTACAATGAGCAGTTCTTC. The whole variable domain, filled in from reference TRBV5-1 and TRBJ2-1, reads KAGVTQTPRYLIKTRGQQVTLSCSPISGHRSVSWYQQTPGQGLQFLFEYFSETQRNKGNFPGRFSGRQFSNSRSEMNVSTLELGDSALYLCASSFFASGGAYNEQFFGPGTRLTVL.

This chain links TRBV6-5 with TRBJ1-5; possible D gene TRBD1, 5 bases. CDR3 length: 16 amino acids. Trimming took off 2 bases at V and 0 bases at J, with 11 bases between the two ends. Per germline, CDR1 MNHEY and CDR2 SVGAGI. The CDR3 spells CASSYRRVSSNQPQHF. In DNA, the CDR3 is TGTGCCAGCAGTTACCGCAGGGTAAGTAGCAATCAGCCCCAGCATTTT.

The rearrangement links TRBV30 to TRBJ1-6; 7 bases match TRBD1. The CDR3 is made up of 13 amino acids. V shed 2 bases, J shed 10 bases, and the junction held 5 bases outside the gene matches. Per the germline V gene, CDR1 is GTSNPN and CDR2 is SVGIG (reference sequence). The chain's CDR3 is CAWSWQGGSPLHF. The CDR3 region has the DNA TGTGCCTGGAGTTGGCAGGGGGGATCACCCCTCCACTTT.

The V call is TRBV11-3, the J call TRBJ2-2; unclear D gene. Germline loops: CDR1 SGHNT, CDR2 YENEEA. The length of the CDR3 is 14 residues. Trimming removed 6 bases at V and 0 bases at J, with 8 bases between. The CDR3 loop is CASRAAANTGELFF. CDR3 sequence (DNA): TGTGCCAGCAGGGCGGCGGCGAACACCGGGGAGCTGTTTTTT.

The chain employs TRBV7-3 and TRBJ2-7; D might be TRBD2 (5 bases). V was trimmed by 5 bases and J by 4 bases, leaving 12 bases between them. The CDR3 spans 13 residues. Germline CDR1 reads SGHTA; CDR2 reads FQGTGA. CDR3 in amino acids: CASSPSPGYEQYF. The CDR3, as DNA: TGTGCCAGCAGCCCCTCGCCGGGGTACGAGCAGTACTTC.

The chain is built from TRBV6-2 or TRBV6-3 and TRBJ1-5, with D uncertain. Looked up from germline, CDR1 is MNHEY and CDR2 is SVGEGT. The CDR3 length is 17 residues. V was shortened by 0 bases and J by 0 bases, with 12 bases between the two germline ends. CDR3 residues: CASSYSLREVSNQPQHF. CDR3 DNA sequence: TGTGCCAGCAGTTACTCCTTAAGAGAGGTTAGCAATCAGCCCCAGCATTTT.

V gene TRBV6-5 combines with J gene TRBJ2-7; TRBD1 might be the D (6 bases). Trimming took off 6 bases at V and 0 bases at J, with 15 bases between the two ends. Germline V lookup: CDR1 MNHEY, CDR2 SVGAGI. This CDR3 contains 15 residues. In DNA form, the CDR3 reads TGTGCCAGCAGAAATCTACAGGGCCACTCCTACGAGCAGTACTTC. It encodes CASRNLQGHSYEQYF.

The chain has TRBV7-9 and TRBJ1-3, with 8 bases that match TRBD1. The junction had 7 bases not matched to a gene; V was cut back by 4 bases and J by 8 bases. Germline loops: CDR1 SEHNR, CDR2 FQNEAQ (reference sequence). This CDR3 region has 14 residues. Here the CDR3 DNA reads TGTGCCAGCAGCTCACCGACAGGGGTTTACACCATATATTTT. The encoded protein is CASSSPTGVYTIYF.

The gene calls are TRBV4-2 and TRBJ1-4, with TRBD1 as a possible D gene (5 bases). From germline, CDR1 is LGHNA and CDR2 YNFKEQ. Trimming stripped 2 bases from V and 0 bases from J, with 10 bases between. This CDR3 has 16 residues. CDR3: CASSQTAGATNEKLFF. The CDR3, as DNA: TGTGCCAGCAGCCAAACGGCGGGGGCAACTAATGAAAAACTGTTTTTT.

The chain is built from TRBV12-5 and TRBJ2-1; D gene uncertain. The germline V gene has CDR1 LGHNT and CDR2 FRNRAP. V gave up 0 bases and J gave up 11 bases, with 14 bases separating them. This CDR3 has 14 residues. As DNA, the CDR3 is TGTGCTAGTGGTTTGGTATACCCCACGGTGAAGCAGTTCTTC. Translating gives CASGLVYPTVKQFF.

The V gene is TRBV29-1, the J gene TRBJ2-5, with D perhaps matching TRBD1 or TRBD2 (5 bases each). Germline V CDR1 and CDR2: SQVTM, ANQGSEA. Deletions cut 6 bases from V and 6 bases from J, with 17 bases between. The CDR3 covers 13 residues. The CDR3 loop is CSVGTGGMQTQYF. In nucleotides, the CDR3 is TGCAGCGTCGGGACGGGTGGGATGCAGACCCAGTACTTC.

V gene TRBV19 combines with J gene TRBJ2-7; no reliable D call. The CDR3 runs 13 residues. Trimming shortened V by 4 bases and J by 6 bases, and 13 bases separated the two germline ends. Per the germline V gene, CDR1 is LNHDA and CDR2 is SQIVND (reference sequence). This chain's CDR3 is CASSTESSFEQYF. The CDR3 DNA follows: TGTGCCAGTAGTACAGAAAGTTCGTTCGAGCAGTACTTC.

This chain joins TRBV5-1 and TRBJ1-1; TRBD1 is a possible D gene (6 bases). The germline V gene has CDR1 SGHRS and CDR2 YFSETQ. The CDR3 sequence is 14 residues long. The V gene lost 4 bases and the J gene lost 6 bases, with 16 bases spanning the gap. CDR3 nucleotide sequence: TGCGCCAGCAGCGGAGGCAGGGGCGAGGCTGAAGCTTTCTTT. The encoded protein is CASSGGRGEAEAFF.

V gene TRBV7-6 combines with J gene TRBJ2-3; TRBD2 matches 10 bases. V was pared by 2 bases and J by 5 bases, with 10 bases of the junction left unmatched. The germline V gene encodes CDR1 SGHVS and CDR2 FNYEAQ. This CDR3 comprises 17 residues. This CDR3 is CASSLSQSGRAVDTQYF. DNA of the CDR3: TGTGCCAGCAGCTTATCCCAAAGCGGGAGGGCCGTAGATACGCAGTATTTT.